This TCR beta chain was recovered during a study of beta chain features in type 1 diabetes. Germline CDR1 reads SGHAT; CDR2 reads FQDESV (reference sequence). CDR3 length: 12 residues. Details on this clone: What it binds is unknown. One end of the junction varies from germline; a read error may be responsible.

The isolated RNA, all of it, was reverse transcribed, so expressed TCRB transcripts were what got sequenced. Produced via immunoSEQ multiplex PCR; TCRdb's table is partial and in-frame only. The table lists fewer than 550,000 clones, about an eighth of them singletons. Study-wide results and caveats: Type 1 diabetes patients had VDJ junctions that carried fewer insertions and more deletions. Type 1 diabetes patients had TCRB CDR3s that were shorter (moderately but significantly so) in all four CD4+ subsets. Healthy donors had naive, central memory and Treg TCRB repertoires that appeared less similar than those seen among patients.

The chain couples TRBV11-1 to TRBJ2-3; a possible D gene is TRBD1 (6 bases). Source material: naive CD4+ T cells from blood. The origin of this receptor is a woman between 18 and 29 years old in good health. CDR3 bases: TGTGCCAGCAGTCTAGGGGATGCGACAGGCCATTTT. Protein: CASSLGDATGHF.